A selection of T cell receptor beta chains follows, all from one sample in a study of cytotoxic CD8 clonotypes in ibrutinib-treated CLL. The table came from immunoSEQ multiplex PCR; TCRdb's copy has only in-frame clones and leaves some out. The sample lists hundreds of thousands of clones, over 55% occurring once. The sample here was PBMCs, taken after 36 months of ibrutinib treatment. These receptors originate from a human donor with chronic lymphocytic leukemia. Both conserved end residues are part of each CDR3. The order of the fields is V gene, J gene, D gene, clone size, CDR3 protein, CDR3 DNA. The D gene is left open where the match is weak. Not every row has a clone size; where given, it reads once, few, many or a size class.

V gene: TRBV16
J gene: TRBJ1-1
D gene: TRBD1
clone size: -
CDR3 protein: CASSQSGTGALNTEAFF
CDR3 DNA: TGTGCCAGCAGCCAATCTGGGACAGGCGCTTTGAACACTGAAGCTTTCTTT

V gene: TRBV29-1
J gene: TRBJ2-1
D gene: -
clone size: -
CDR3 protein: CSVERFGGDTYNEQFF
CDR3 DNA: TGCAGCGTTGAACGGTTTGGCGGGGATACCTACAATGAGCAGTTCTTC

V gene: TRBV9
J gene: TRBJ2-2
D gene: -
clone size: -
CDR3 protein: CASSVVRDSPRGELFF
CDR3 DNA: TGTGCCAGCAGCGTAGTTCGTGACTCTCCACGCGGGGAGCTGTTTTTT

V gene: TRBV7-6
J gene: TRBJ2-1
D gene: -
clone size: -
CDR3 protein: CASSLKDSSYNEQFF
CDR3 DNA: TGTGCCAGCAGCTTAAAGGATAGCTCCTACAATGAGCAGTTCTTC

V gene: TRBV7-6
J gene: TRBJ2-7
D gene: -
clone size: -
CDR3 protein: CASSLEPRNYEQYF
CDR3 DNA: TGTGCCAGCAGCTTAGAACCCAGGAACTACGAGCAGTACTTC

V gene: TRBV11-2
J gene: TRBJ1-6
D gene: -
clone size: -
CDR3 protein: CASSRTAYNSPLHF
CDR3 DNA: TGTGCCAGCAGCCGGACAGCCTATAATTCACCCCTCCACTTT

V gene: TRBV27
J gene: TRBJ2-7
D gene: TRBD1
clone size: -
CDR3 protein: CASSPRGRAYEQYF
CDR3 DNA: TGTGCCAGCAGTCCGAGGGGGCGAGCCTACGAGCAGTACTTC

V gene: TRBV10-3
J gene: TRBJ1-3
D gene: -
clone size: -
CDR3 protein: CAISESAQSGNTIYF
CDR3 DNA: TGTGCCATCAGTGAGTCGGCCCAGTCTGGAAACACCATATATTTT

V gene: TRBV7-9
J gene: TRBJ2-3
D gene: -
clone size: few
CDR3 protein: CASSLTQGGTDTQYF
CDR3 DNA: TGTGCCAGCAGCTTAACGCAGGGGGGTACAGATACGCAGTATTTT

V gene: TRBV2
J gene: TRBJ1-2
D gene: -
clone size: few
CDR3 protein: CASSRVGGYTF
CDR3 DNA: TGTGCCAGCAGCAGGGTGGGCGGCTACACCTTC

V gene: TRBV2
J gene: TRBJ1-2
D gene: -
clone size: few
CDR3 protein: CASSYRAVYGYTF
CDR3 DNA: TGTGCCAGCAGTTACAGGGCGGTCTATGGCTACACCTTC

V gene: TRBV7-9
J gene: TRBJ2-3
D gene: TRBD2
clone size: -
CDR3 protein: CASSTTSGRAQDTQYF
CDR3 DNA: TGTGCCAGCAGCACGACTAGCGGGAGGGCCCAGGATACGCAGTATTTT

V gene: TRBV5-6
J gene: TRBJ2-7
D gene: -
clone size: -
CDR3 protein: CASSFDLAGRTYEQYF
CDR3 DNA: TGTGCCAGCAGCTTTGATCTGGCGGGGAGAACCTACGAGCAGTACTTC

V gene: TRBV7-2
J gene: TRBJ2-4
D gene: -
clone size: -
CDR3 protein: CASSLVAASPVIQYF
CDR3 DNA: TGTGCCAGCAGCTTAGTGGCTGCCAGCCCGGTCATTCAGTACTTC

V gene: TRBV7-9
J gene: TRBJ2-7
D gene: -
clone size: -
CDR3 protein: CASSSPGVAYEQYF
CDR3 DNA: TGTGCCAGCAGCTCCCCAGGGGTGGCTTACGAGCAGTACTTC

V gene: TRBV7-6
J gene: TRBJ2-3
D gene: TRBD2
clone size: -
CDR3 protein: CASSLVSTSGSTDTQYF
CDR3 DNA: TGTGCCAGCAGCTTAGTCAGCACTAGCGGGAGTACAGATACGCAGTATTTT

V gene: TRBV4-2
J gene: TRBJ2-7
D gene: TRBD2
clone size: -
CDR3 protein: CASSQAILAGSSYEQYF
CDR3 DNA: TGTGCCAGCAGCCAGGCTATACTAGCGGGATCGTCCTACGAGCAGTACTTC

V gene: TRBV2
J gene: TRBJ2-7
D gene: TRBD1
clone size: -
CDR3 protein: CASSEVGTGGEGYEQYF
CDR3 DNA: TGTGCCAGCAGTGAAGTGGGAACAGGGGGCGAAGGCTACGAGCAGTACTTC

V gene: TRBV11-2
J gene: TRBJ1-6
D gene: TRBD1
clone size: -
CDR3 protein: CASSSKYRGNNSPLHF
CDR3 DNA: TGTGCCAGCAGCTCGAAATACAGGGGGAATAATTCACCCCTCCACTTT

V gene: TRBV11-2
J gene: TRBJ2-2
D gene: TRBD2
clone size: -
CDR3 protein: CASSPSGWTSDSNTGELFF
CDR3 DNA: TGTGCCAGCAGCCCGAGCGGTTGGACTAGCGACTCGAACACCGGGGAGCTGTTTTTT

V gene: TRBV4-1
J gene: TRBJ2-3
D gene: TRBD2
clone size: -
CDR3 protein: CASSQVGTSGSLTDTQYF
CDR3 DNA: TGCGCCAGCAGCCAAGTTGGGACTAGCGGGTCCCTCACAGATACGCAGTATTTT

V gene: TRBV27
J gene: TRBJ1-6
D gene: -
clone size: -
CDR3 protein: CASSLRARGSSYNSPLHF
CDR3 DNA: TGTGCCAGCAGTTTAAGGGCCAGGGGTAGCTCCTATAATTCACCCCTCCACTTT

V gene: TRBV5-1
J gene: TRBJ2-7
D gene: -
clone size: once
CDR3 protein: CASSLRQTYEQYF
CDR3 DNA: TGCGCCAGCAGCTTGCGTCAAACCTACGAGCAGTACTTC

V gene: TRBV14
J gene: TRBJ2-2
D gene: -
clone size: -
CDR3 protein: CASSSHRDSNTGELFF
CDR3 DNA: TGTGCCAGCAGCTCCCACAGGGATTCGAACACCGGGGAGCTGTTTTTT

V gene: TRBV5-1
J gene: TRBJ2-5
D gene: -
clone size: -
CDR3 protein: CASSLRLGALGETQYF
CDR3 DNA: TGCGCCAGCAGCTTGAGACTGGGGGCGCTAGGAGAGACCCAGTACTTC

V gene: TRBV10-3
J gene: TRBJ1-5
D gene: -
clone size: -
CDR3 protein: CAISDPGEGQPQHF
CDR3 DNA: TGTGCCATCAGTGATCCAGGGGAAGGTCAGCCCCAGCATTTT

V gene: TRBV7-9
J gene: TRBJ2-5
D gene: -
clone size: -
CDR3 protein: CASSPPGTQYF
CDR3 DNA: TGTGCCAGCAGCCCGCCGGGGACCCAGTACTTC

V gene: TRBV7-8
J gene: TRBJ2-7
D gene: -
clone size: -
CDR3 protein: CASSPRLKSYEQYF
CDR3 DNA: TGTGCCAGCAGCCCAAGACTGAAATCCTACGAGCAGTACTTC

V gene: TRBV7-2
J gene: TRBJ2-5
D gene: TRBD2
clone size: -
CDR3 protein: CASSFWTSGGKETQYF
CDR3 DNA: TGTGCCAGCAGCTTCTGGACTAGCGGGGGCAAAGAGACCCAGTACTTC

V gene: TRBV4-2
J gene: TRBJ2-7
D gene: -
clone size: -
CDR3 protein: CASSQGQFGASYEQYF
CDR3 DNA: TGTGCCAGCAGCCAAGGGCAGTTCGGCGCCTCCTACGAGCAGTACTTC

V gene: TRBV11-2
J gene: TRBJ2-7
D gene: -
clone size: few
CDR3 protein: CASSLVRTYEQYF
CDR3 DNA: TGTGCCAGCAGCTTAGTCCGGACCTACGAGCAGTACTTC

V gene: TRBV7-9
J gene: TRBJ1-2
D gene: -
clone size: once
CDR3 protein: CASSPRPPSNPYGYTF
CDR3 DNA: TGTGCCAGCAGCCCCAGGCCACCCTCAAATCCCTATGGCTACACCTTC

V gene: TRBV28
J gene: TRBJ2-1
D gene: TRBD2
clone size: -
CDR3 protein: CASSLLAGVYNEQFF
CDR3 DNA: TGTGCCAGCAGTTTGTTAGCGGGAGTCTACAATGAGCAGTTCTTC

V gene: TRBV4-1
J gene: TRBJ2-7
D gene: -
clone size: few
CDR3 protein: CASSQESGSYEQYF
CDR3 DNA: TGCGCCAGCAGCCAGGAGAGCGGCTCCTACGAGCAGTACTTC

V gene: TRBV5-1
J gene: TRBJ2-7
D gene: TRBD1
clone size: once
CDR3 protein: CASSWDRDFQYF
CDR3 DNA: TGCGCCAGCAGCTGGGACAGGGATTTTCAGTACTTC

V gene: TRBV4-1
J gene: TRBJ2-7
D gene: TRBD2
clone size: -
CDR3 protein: CASSDGASGSYEQYF
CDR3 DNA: TGCGCCAGCAGCGACGGGGCTAGCGGCTCCTACGAGCAGTACTTC

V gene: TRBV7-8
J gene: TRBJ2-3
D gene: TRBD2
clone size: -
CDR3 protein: CASSLTSGGLTDTQYF
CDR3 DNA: TGTGCCAGCAGCCTAACTAGCGGGGGGTTAACAGATACGCAGTATTTT

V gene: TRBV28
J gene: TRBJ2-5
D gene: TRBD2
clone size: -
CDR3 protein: CASRAGGGSETQYF
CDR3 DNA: TGTGCCAGTCGCGCGGGAGGAGGATCCGAGACCCAGTACTTC

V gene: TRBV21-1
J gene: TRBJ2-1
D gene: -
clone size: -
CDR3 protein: CASSLRGSVYNEQFF
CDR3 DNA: TGTGCCAGCAGCCTCAGGGGATCCGTTTACAATGAGCAGTTCTTC

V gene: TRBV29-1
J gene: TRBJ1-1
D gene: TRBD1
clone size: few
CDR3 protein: CSASTGGNTEAFF
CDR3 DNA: TGCAGCGCTTCGACAGGGGGAAACACTGAAGCTTTCTTT

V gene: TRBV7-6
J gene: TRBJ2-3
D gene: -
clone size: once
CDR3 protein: CASSLEASNTDTQYF
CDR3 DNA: TGTGCCAGCAGCTTAGAGGCAAGTAACACAGATACGCAGTATTTT

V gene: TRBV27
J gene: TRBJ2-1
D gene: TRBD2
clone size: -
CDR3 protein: CASSSGTSANEQFF
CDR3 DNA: TGTGCCAGCAGTTCTGGGACTAGCGCAAATGAGCAGTTCTTC

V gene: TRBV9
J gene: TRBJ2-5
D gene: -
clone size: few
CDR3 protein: CASSGRDQETQYF
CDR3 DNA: TGTGCCAGCAGCGGACGGGACCAAGAGACCCAGTACTTC

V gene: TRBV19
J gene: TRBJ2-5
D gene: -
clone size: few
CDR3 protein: CASSIGGGQETQYF
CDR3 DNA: TGTGCCAGTAGTATAGGAGGGGGTCAAGAGACCCAGTACTTC

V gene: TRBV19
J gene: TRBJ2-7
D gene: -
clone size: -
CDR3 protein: CASSTGQSYEQYF
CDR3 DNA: TGTGCCAGTAGTACTGGACAGAGCTACGAGCAGTACTTC